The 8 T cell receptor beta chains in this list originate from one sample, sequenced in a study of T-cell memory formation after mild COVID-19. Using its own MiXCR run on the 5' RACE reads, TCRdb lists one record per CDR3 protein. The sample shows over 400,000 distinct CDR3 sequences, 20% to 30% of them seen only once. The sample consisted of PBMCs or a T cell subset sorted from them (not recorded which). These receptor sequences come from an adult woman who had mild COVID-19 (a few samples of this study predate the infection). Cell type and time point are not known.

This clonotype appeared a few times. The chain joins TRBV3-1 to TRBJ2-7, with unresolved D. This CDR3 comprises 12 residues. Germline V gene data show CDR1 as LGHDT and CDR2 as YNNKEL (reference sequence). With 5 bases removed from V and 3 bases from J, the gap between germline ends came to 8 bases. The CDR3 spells CASSVLNYEQYF. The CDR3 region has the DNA TGTGCCAGCAGCGTTCTGAACTACGAGCAGTACTTC.

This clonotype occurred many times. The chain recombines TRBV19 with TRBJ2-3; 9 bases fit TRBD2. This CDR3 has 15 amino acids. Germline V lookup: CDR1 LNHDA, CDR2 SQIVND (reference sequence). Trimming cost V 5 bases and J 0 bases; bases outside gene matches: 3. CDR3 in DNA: TGTGCCAGTAGTTCCCTAGCGGGAAGCACAGATACGCAGTATTTT. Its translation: CASSSLAGSTDTQYF.

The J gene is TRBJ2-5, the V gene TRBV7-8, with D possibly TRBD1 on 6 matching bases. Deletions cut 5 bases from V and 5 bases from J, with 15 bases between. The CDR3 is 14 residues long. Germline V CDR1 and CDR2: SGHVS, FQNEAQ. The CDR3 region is CASSRSGVWETQYF. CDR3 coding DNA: TGTGCCAGCAGCCGATCAGGGGTTTGGGAGACCCAGTACTTC.

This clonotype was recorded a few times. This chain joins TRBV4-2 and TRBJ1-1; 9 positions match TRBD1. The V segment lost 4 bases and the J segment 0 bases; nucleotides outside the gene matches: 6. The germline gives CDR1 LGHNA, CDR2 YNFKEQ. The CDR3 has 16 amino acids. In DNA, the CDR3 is TGTGCCAGCAGCCCTGGACAGGGGCCCTTGAACACTGAAGCTTTCTTT. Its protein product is CASSPGQGPLNTEAFF.

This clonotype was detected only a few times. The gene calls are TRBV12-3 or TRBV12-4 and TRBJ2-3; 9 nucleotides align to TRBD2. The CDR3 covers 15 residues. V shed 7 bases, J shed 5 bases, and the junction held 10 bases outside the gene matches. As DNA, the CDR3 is TGTGCCAGCACGAAGCGGGGGGTAGGGATAGATACGCAGTATTTT. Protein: CASTKRGVGIDTQYF.

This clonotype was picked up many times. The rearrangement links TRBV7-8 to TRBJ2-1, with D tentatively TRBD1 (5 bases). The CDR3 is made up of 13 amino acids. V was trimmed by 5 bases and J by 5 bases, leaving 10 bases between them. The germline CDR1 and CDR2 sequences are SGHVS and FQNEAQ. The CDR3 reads CASSPTRDNEQFF. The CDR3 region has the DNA TGTGCCAGCAGCCCCACCAGGGACAATGAGCAGTTCTTC. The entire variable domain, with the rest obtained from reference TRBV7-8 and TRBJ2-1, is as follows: GAGVSQSPRYKVAKRGQDVALRCDPISGHVSLFWYQQALGQGPEFLTYFQNEAQLDKSGLPSDRFFAERPEGSVSTLKIQRTQQEDSAVYLCASSPTRDNEQFFGPGTRLTVL.

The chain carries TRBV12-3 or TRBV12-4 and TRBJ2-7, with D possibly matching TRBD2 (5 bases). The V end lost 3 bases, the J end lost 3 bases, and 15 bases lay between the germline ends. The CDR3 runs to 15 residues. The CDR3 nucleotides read TGTGCCAGCAGTTTGCGGGCAGGCGGCGACTACGAGCAGTACTTC. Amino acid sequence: CASSLRAGGDYEQYF.

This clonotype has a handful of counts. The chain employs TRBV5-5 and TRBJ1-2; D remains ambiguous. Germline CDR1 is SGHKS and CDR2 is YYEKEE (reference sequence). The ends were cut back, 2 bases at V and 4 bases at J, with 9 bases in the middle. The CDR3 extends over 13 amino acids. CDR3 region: CASSLTEPYGYTF. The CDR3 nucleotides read TGTGCCAGCAGCTTAACGGAGCCCTATGGCTACACCTTC.